In its sample, the clone carrying this T cell receptor (beta chain) was seen once. Method: immunoSEQ multiplex PCR; TCRdb's copy keeps in-frame clones and lacks some. The sample consists of hundreds of thousands of clones, roughly 88% of them appearing once. The data originate from a study of blood T cell repertoires in COVID-19. The overall study: Donors in the United States, Italy and Spain gave samples during acute or convalescent COVID-19. Sources were T cells, B-cell-depleted T cells, or PBMCs; the material itself was cDNA or gDNA.

The CDR3 covers 12 residues. The ends were cut back, 5 bases at V and 5 bases at J, with 9 bases in the middle. The V gene's germline CDR1 is SGHTA and CDR2 FQGNSA. This receptor was taken from a man younger than 35 with active or convalescent COVID-19. The specimen was peripheral blood. The rearrangement uses TRBV7-2 and TRBJ1-2; a possible D gene is TRBD1 (5 bases). The CDR3 bases are TGTGCCAGCAGCGCGGGACGATATGGCTACACCTTC. Translated, it gives CASSAGRYGYTF.